The TCR beta chain under discussion was sequenced for a study of HIV-infected patients and healthy controls. Via MiXCR, TCRdb re-called the 5' RACE reads, giving one row per CDR3 protein. Among about 67,000 distinct CDR3 sequences listed, approximately 15% were seen once. There are 14 residues in the CDR3. Concerning this clonotype itself: Germline and junction disagree at one end, which may indicate a read error.

The chain carries TRBV12-3 or TRBV12-4 and TRBJ1-4; no clear D. Material for sequencing was CD4+ T cells from blood. The source is a human donor in good health. CDR3: CASSLGQVEETLFF. CDR3 bases: TGTGCCAGCAGTTTAGGGCAGGTCGAAGAAACACTGTTTTTT.